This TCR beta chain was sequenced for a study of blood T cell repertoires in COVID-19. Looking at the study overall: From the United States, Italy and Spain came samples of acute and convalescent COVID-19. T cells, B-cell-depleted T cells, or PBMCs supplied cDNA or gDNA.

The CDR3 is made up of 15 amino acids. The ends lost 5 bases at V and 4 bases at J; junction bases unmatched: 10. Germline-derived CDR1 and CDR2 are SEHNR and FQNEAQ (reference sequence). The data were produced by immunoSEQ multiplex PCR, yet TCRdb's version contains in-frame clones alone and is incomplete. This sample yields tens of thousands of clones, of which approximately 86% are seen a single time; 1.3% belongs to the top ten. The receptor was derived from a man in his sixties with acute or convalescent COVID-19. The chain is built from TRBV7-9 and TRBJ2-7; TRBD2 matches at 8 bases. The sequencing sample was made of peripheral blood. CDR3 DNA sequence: TGTGCCAGCAGCCCGACAGCGGGAGCTACTTACGAGCAGTACTTC. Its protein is CASSPTAGATYEQYF.